These 5 T cell receptor beta chains originate from one sample sequenced in a study of graft-versus-host responses after intestinal transplantation listed by TCRdb under 2021. Antigen specificity for these receptors is unknown. Library method: the immunoSEQ multiplex PCR assay. Entries here come from immuneACCESS through TCRdb and include only in-frame sequences with V and J called. Some clones fail to appear in such tables; in the studies checked, an unresolved V gene covers under half of the shortfall, and the cause of the remainder is unknown. The sample yields 95,000 to 150,000 clones; approximately 92% were counted once. The ten largest make up around 0.12% of the sample. The time point label, read with the paper, signifies: cells obtained before transplantation from donor or recipient. The sequences come from unstimulated CD4+ T cells sorted from spleen or lymph node cells, collected before intestinal transplant. The receptors shown here come from a human donor who received an intestinal transplant.

The gene calls are TRBV27 and TRBJ2-7; D unresolved. CDR1 is MNHEY and CDR2 is SMNVEV in the germline V gene (reference sequence). V lost 10 bases to trimming and J lost 2 bases, with 9 bases between them. This CDR3 is 11 amino acids long. Here the CDR3 reads CATRSPYEQYF. The CDR3 region has the DNA TGTGCCACGCGGTCCCCCTACGAGCAGTACTTC.

Comment on this clone: Other DNA sequences within the sample encode an identical CDR3. The J gene is TRBJ1-2, the V gene TRBV19, with 7 bases that match TRBD1. Germline CDR1 LNHDA, CDR2 SQIVND (reference sequence). The CDR3 spans 13 residues. Trimming at V came to 9 bases and at J to 6 bases, leaving 10 bases not matched to a gene. The CDR3 DNA reads as TGTGCCAGCAGGACGGACAGGAGGGATGGCTACACCTTC. Amino acid sequence: CASRTDRRDGYTF.

The V call is TRBV6-1, the J call TRBJ2-7, with TRBD2 as a possible D gene (7 bases). Germline V CDR1 and CDR2: MNHNS, SASEGT. This CDR3 comprises 16 residues. V lost 0 bases and J 0 bases, leaving 12 bases between the germline ends. The CDR3 reads CASSEAVGGASYEQYF. The DNA of the CDR3 is TGTGCCAGCAGTGAAGCGGTTGGGGGGGCCTCCTACGAGCAGTACTTC.

V is TRBV27 and J is TRBJ2-1; TRBD2 matches at 14 bases. CDR1 is MNHEY, CDR2 SMNVEV, per germline (reference sequence). V lost 3 bases to trimming and J lost 7 bases; unmatched junction nucleotides: 5. The CDR3 length is 16 residues. CDR3 DNA: TGTGCCAGCAGTTTTGGCGGGACTAGCGGGAGAAATGAGCAGTTCTTC. Protein: CASSFGGTSGRNEQFF.

The chain has TRBV28 and TRBJ1-2; 7 bases line up with TRBD1. With 6 bases clipped from V and 5 bases from J, the junction kept 18 bases outside the gene matches. Germline V gene sequence: CDR1 MDHEN, CDR2 SYDVKM. The CDR3 covers 17 residues. CDR3 nucleotides: TGTGCCAGCAGACTGCCGGGACAGCTATCCGTTGGGTATGGCTACACCTTC. It yields the protein CASRLPGQLSVGYGYTF.